This T cell receptor beta chain was sequenced for a study of blood T cell repertoires in COVID-19. This table comes from immunoSEQ multiplex PCR, and its TCRdb copy is limited to in-frame clones, with some not included. The sample has about 75,000 clones; roughly nine tenths are singletons. The CDR3 covers 15 residues. In germline, CDR1 is SGHNT, CDR2 YYREEE (reference sequence). Unmatched junction bases numbered 13, after V lost 10 bases and J lost 4 bases. The clonotype comes from a human donor in a cohort sampled during active COVID-19. Sequenced material: peripheral blood. The chain has TRBV5-4 and TRBJ2-2, with TRBD1 identical over 7 bases. The CDR3 here is CACTPGGRSTGELFF. The CDR3 DNA follows: TGTGCCTGCACTCCAGGGGGACGCTCCACCGGGGAGCTGTTTTTT.